This entry lists 13 T cell receptor beta chains sequenced from one sample in a study of blood T cell repertoires in COVID-19 (dated by TCRdb to 2020 to 2021). The library was obtained by the immunoSEQ multiplex PCR assay. Imported from immuneACCESS, the table was reduced by TCRdb to in-frame sequences with V and J called. These copies leave out some clones; in studies compared against another copy, an unresolved V gene accounts for under half, and the cause of the remainder is not known. The sample yields around 220,000 clones; approximately 81% were counted once. Around 20% of the sample is held by the ten biggest clonotypes. The sequenced material came from peripheral blood. The receptors were sampled from a man aged 30 to 39 with active or convalescent COVID-19.

This chain links TRBV6-6 with TRBJ1-2; D call uncertain. CDR3 size: 14 residues. The germline V gene has CDR1 MNHNY and CDR2 SVGAGI (reference sequence). Trimming pared 3 bases from V and 4 bases from J, leaving 12 bases between. The CDR3 nucleotides read TGTGCCAGCAGTTATTTCCAGGTCGGCTATGGCTACACCTTC. Amino acids: CASSYFQVGYGYTF.

The V gene is TRBV11-2, the J gene TRBJ2-7, with 7 bases that match TRBD2. This CDR3 has 15 amino acids. From germline, CDR1 is SGHAT and CDR2 FQNNGV. J gave up 0 bases and V 2 bases, and 4 bases lay outside the gene matches. This CDR3 reads CASSLNRDYSYEQYF. The DNA of the CDR3 is TGTGCCAGCAGCTTAAACCGGGACTACTCCTACGAGCAGTACTTC.

The V and J genes are TRBV19 and TRBJ1-5; TRBD1 is a possible D gene (6 bases). The CDR3 is 15 amino acids. Germline V gene sequence: CDR1 LNHDA, CDR2 SQIVND (reference sequence). The ends were cut back, 6 bases at V and 7 bases at J, with 19 bases in the middle. The CDR3 DNA sequence: TGTGCCAGTAGGGCACAGGGCCTGTCCGGACAGCCCCAGCATTTT. Translation: CASRAQGLSGQPQHF.

The chain is built from TRBV5-6 and TRBJ2-3, with 9 nucleotides matching TRBD1. Germline V CDR1 and CDR2: SGHDT, YYEEEE. Trimming at V came to 9 bases and at J to 2 bases, leaving 19 bases not matched to a gene. The CDR3 extends over 18 amino acids. CDR3 loop: CAITASGTGYFPTDTQYF. DNA of the CDR3: TGTGCCATCACAGCTTCCGGGACAGGGTACTTCCCCACAGATACGCAGTATTTT.

The V call is TRBV11-2, the J call TRBJ2-1; 8 nucleotides match TRBD2. The CDR3 is 15 amino acids. Per the germline V gene, CDR1 is SGHAT and CDR2 is FQNNGV. V trimming: 5 bases; J trimming: 9 bases; junction bases outside the gene matches: 12. In DNA form, the CDR3 reads TGTGCCAGCAGCGAGGCCGGGACTAGAACGACTGAGCAGTTCTTC. It yields the protein CASSEAGTRTTEQFF.

V gene TRBV6-2 or TRBV6-3 combines with J gene TRBJ2-1, with 13 bases identical to TRBD2. CDR1 MNHEY and CDR2 SVGEGT come from the germline V gene. Trimming took 5 bases from V and 4 from J; bases not matched to a gene: 5. This CDR3 region has 16 residues. CDR3 amino acids: CASSDRLAGGYNEQFF. Written as DNA, the CDR3 is TGTGCCAGCAGTGACAGACTAGCGGGGGGTTACAATGAGCAGTTCTTC.

This chain uses TRBV18 with TRBJ2-7, with D tentatively TRBD2 (6 bases). CDR1 and CDR2 from the germline V gene are KGHSH and LQKENI. CDR3 size: 16 residues. V lost 6 bases and J 6 bases, leaving 24 bases between the germline ends. CDR3 sequence: CASSSYVGSPVTEQYF. For the CDR3, the DNA is TGTGCCAGCTCGTCATACGTCGGGAGCCCCGTAACCGAGCAGTACTTC.

This chain uses TRBV28 with TRBJ1-5; the match to TRBD1 covers 7 bases. Germline trimming cut 5 bases from V and 0 bases from J; bases unmatched to any gene: 10. The germline CDR1 and CDR2 sequences are MDHEN and SYDVKM. The CDR3 is 17 residues long. DNA for the CDR3: TGTGCCAGCAGTCAAGGACAGGTTCCTTATAGCAATCAGCCCCAGCATTTT. The encoded protein is CASSQGQVPYSNQPQHF.

Details on this clone: Other DNA sequences in the same sample also yield this CDR3. The V call is TRBV4-2, the J call TRBJ2-6; 12 bases map to TRBD2. CDR3 length: 18 residues. V lost 0 bases to trimming and J lost 1 base; unmatched junction nucleotides: 1. The V gene's germline CDR1 is LGHNA and CDR2 YNFKEQ. The CDR3 loop reads CASSQDLAGGSGANVLTF. CDR3 coding DNA: TGTGCCAGCAGCCAAGATCTAGCGGGAGGGTCTGGGGCCAACGTCCTGACTTTC.

The V call is TRBV30, the J call TRBJ1-2; the D gene is possibly TRBD1 (5 bases). The CDR3 has 13 amino acids. Germline V gene lookup returns CDR1 GTSNPN and CDR2 SVGIG (reference sequence). V was cut by 8 bases and J by 6 bases, with 19 bases left in between. The CDR3 sequence: CAGATRQTDGYTF. In DNA, the CDR3 is TGTGCCGGGGCTACAAGACAGACGGATGGCTACACCTTC.

The chain couples TRBV29-1 to TRBJ2-5, with TRBD2 matching over 11 bases. V dropped 6 bases and J dropped 5; count of bases not matched to a gene: 8. The CDR3 extends over 14 amino acids. Per the germline V gene, CDR1 is SQVTM and CDR2 is ANQGSEA. The chain's CDR3 is CSVAPTSGTETQYF. Here the CDR3 DNA reads TGCAGCGTCGCTCCGACTAGCGGGACTGAGACCCAGTACTTC. Using reference TRBV29-1 and TRBJ2-5 for the parts outside the CDR3, the full variable domain is SAVISQKPSRDICQRGTSLTIQCQVDSQVTMMFWYRQQPGQSLTLIATANQGSEATYESGFVIDKFPISRPNLTFSTLTVSNMSPEDSSIYLCSVAPTSGTETQYFGPGTRLLVL.

In DNA, the CDR3 is TGTGCCAGCAGTCTACAGGGGGCCTCTAGCACAGATACGCAGTATTTT. Its translation is CASSLQGASSTDTQYF. The rearrangement links TRBV27 to TRBJ2-3, with 9 bases identical to TRBD1. The CDR3 contains 16 residues. V lost 5 bases, J lost 0 bases, and 6 bases stayed unmatched. The V gene's germline CDR1 is MNHEY and CDR2 SMNVEV (reference sequence).

In nucleotides, the CDR3 is TGTGCCAGTACTGACAGGGTCTATGGCTACACCTTC. Its translation: CASTDRVYGYTF. The chain couples TRBV19 to TRBJ1-2; 7 bases fit TRBD1. Germline CDR1 and CDR2: LNHDA and SQIVND (reference sequence). The CDR3 sequence is 12 residues long. V shed 7 bases and J 4 bases; nucleotides not matched to a gene: 3.